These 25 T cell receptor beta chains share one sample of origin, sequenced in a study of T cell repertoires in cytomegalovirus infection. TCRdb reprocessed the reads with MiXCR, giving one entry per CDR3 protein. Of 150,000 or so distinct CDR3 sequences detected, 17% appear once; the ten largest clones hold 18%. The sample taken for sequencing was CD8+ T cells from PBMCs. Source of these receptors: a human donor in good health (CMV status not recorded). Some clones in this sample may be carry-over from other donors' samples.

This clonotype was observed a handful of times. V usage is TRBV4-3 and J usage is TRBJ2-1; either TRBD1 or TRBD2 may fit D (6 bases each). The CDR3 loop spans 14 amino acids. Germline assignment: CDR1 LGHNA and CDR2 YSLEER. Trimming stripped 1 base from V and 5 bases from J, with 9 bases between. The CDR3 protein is CASSQGRGNNEQFF. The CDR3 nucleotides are TGCGCCAGCAGCCAAGGGAGGGGGAACAATGAGCAGTTCTTC.

DNA for the CDR3: TGTGCCAGCAGCTTAGATCGGTCCGGTGAGGGCGGGCAACGTACGCAGTATTTT. Protein sequence: CASSLDRSGEGGQRTQYF. V usage is TRBV11-2 and J usage is TRBJ2-3; possibly TRBD2 for D (5 bases). V shed 0 bases and J shed 8 bases, with 24 bases lying between them. Germline V gene lookup returns CDR1 SGHAT and CDR2 FQNNGV. This CDR3 has 18 residues.

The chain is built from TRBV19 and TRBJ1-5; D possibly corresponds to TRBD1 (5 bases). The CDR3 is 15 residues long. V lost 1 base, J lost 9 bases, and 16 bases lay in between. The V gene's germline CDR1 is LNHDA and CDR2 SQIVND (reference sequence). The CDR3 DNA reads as TGTGCCAGTAGTATAGCCCGGACACCACTGGGGCCCCAGCATTTT. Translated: CASSIARTPLGPQHF.

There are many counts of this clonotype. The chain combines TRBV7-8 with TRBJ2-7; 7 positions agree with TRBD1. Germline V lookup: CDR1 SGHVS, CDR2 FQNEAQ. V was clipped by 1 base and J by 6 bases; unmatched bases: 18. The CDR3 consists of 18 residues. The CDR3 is CASSLGAETGFISSEQYF. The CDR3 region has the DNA TGTGCCAGCAGCTTAGGGGCCGAGACAGGGTTCATATCTTCCGAGCAGTACTTC.

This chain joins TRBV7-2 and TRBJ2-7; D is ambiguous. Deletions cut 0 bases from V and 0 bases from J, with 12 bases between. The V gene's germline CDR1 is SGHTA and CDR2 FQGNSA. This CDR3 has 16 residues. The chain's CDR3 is CASSLAPNPLSYEQYF. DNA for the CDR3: TGTGCCAGCAGCTTAGCTCCGAACCCCCTCTCCTACGAGCAGTACTTC.

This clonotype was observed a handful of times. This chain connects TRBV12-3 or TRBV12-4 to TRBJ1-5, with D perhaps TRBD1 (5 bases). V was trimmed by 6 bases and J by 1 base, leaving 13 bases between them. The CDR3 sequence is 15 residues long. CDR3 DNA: TGTGCCAGCAGCACCAGTTGGGGCAGCAATCAGCCCCAGCATTTT. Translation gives CASSTSWGSNQPQHF.

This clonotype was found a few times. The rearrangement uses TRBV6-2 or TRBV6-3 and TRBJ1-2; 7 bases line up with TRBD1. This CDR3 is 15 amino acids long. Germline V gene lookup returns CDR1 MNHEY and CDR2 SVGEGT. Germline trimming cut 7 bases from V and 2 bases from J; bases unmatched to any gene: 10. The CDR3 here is CASNPYGTENYGYTF. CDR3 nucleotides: TGTGCCAGCAACCCATATGGGACAGAAAACTATGGCTACACCTTC.

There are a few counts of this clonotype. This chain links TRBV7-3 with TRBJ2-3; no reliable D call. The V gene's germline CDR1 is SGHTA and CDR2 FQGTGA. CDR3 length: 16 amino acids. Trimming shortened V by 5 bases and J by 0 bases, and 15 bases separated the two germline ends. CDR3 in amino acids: CASSPYGPTSTDTQYF. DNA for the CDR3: TGTGCCAGCAGCCCATATGGACCCACTAGCACAGATACGCAGTATTTT.

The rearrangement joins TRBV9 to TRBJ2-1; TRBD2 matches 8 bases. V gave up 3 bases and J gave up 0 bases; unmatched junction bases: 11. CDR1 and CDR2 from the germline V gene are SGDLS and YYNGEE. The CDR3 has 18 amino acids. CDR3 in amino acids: CASSALVGGAHSYNEQFF. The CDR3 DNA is TGTGCCAGCAGCGCGTTAGTCGGGGGGGCTCACTCCTACAATGAGCAGTTCTTC. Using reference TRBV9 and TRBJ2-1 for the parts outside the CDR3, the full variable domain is DSGVTQTPKHLITATGQRVTLRCSPRSGDLSVYWYQQSLDQGLQFLIQYYNGEERAKGNILERFSAQQFPDLHSELNLSSLELGDSALYFCASSALVGGAHSYNEQFFGPGTRLTVL.

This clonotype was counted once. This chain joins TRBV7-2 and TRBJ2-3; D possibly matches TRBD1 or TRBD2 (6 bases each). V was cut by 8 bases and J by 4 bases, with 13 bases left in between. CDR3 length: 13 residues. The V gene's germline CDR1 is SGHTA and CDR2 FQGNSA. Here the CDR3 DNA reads TGTGCCAGCTCCTTTAGGGGGGCAGATACGCAGTATTTT. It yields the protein CASSFRGADTQYF.

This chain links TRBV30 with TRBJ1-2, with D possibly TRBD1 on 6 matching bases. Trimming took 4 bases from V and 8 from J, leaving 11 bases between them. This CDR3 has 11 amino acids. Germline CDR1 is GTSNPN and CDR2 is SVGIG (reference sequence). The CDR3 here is CAWNTGIGYTF. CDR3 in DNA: TGTGCCTGGAATACAGGGATAGGCTACACCTTC.

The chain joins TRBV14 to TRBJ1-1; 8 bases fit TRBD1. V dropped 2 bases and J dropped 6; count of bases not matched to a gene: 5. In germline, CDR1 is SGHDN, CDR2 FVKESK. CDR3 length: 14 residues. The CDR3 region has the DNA TGTGCCAGCAGCCAATACGACAGGGGTGCTGAAGCTTTCTTT. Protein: CASSQYDRGAEAFF.

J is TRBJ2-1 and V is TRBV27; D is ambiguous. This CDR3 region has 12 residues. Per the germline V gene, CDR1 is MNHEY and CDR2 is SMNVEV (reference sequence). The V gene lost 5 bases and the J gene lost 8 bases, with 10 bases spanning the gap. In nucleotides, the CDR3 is TGTGCCAGCAGTAGGCAAAGGGATGAGCAGTTCTTC. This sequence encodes CASSRQRDEQFF.

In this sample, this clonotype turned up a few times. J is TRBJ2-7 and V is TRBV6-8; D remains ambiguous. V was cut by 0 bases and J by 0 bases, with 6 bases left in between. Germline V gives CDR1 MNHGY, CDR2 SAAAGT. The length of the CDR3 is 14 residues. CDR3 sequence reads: CASSYSKSSYEQYF. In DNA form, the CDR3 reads TGTGCCAGCAGTTACTCGAAAAGCTCCTACGAGCAGTACTTC.

This CDR3 is CSARVEGAGYSYEQYF. DNA of the CDR3: TGCAGTGCTAGGGTAGAGGGGGCAGGATATTCCTACGAGCAGTACTTC. This chain uses TRBV20-1 with TRBJ2-7; 7 bases align to TRBD1. CDR3 length: 16 residues. Germline CDR1 DFQATT, CDR2 SNEGSKA (reference sequence). V lost 3 bases and J lost 1; bases outside the gene matches: 12.

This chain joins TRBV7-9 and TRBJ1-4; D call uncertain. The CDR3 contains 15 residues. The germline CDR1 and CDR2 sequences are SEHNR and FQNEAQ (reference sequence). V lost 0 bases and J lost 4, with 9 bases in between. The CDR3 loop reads CASSLAAPINEKLFF. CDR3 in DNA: TGTGCCAGCAGCTTAGCAGCACCGATTAATGAAAAACTGTTTTTT. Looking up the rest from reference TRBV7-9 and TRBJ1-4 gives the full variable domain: DTGVSQNPRHKITKRGQNVTFRCDPISEHNRLYWYRQTLGQGPEFLTYFQNEAQLEKSRLLSDRFSAERPKGSFSTLEIQRTEQGDSAMYLCASSLAAPINEKLFFGSGTQLSVL.

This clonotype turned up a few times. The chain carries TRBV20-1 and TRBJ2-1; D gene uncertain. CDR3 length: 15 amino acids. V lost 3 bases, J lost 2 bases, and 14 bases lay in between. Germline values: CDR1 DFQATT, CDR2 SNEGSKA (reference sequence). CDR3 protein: CSASAPFRTYNEQFF. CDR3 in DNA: TGCAGTGCTAGTGCCCCATTCAGAACCTACAATGAGCAGTTCTTC.

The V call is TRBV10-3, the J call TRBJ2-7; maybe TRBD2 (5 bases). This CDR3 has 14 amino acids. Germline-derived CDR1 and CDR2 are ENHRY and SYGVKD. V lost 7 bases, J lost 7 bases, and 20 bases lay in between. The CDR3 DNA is TGTGCCATCAAGGTGGAGGTCCGGACGGGAGAGCAGTACTTC. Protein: CAIKVEVRTGEQYF.

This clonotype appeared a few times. The CDR3 DNA reads as TGTGCTCTCGGGCGCCCCTCTGGGGCCAACGTCCTGACTTTC. It translates to CALGRPSGANVLTF. V is TRBV7-9 and J is TRBJ2-6, with D unresolved. Germline-derived CDR1 and CDR2 are SEHNR and FQNEAQ (reference sequence). The CDR3 loop spans 14 amino acids.

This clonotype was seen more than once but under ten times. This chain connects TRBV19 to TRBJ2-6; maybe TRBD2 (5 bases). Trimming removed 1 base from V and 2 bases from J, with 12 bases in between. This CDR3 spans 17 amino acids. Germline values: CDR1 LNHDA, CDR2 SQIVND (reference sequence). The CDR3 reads CASSIAGSGAGANVLTF. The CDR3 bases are TGTGCCAGTAGTATAGCGGGATCTGGGGCTGGGGCCAACGTCCTGACTTTC.

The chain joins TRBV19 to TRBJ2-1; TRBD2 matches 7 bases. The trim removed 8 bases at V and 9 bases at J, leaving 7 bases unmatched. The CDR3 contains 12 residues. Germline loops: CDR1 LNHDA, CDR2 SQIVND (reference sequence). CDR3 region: CASWAGVGEQFF. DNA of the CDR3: TGTGCCAGTTGGGCGGGAGTTGGTGAGCAGTTCTTC. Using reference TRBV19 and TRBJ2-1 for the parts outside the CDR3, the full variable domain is DGGITQSPKYLFRKEGQNVTLSCEQNLNHDAMYWYRQDPGQGLRLIYYSQIVNDFQKGDIAEGYSVSREKKESFPLTVTSAQKNPTAFYLCASWAGVGEQFFGPGTRLTVL.

CDR3 sequence reads: CASSDPGFEGPLTGELFF. DNA for the CDR3: TGTGCCAGCAGCGACCCAGGCTTCGAGGGTCCGCTCACCGGGGAGCTGTTTTTT. The genes are TRBV28 and TRBJ2-2, with D possibly matching TRBD2 (5 bases). With 6 bases removed from V and 4 bases from J, the gap between germline ends came to 24 bases. Germline assignment: CDR1 MDHEN and CDR2 SYDVKM. CDR3 length: 18 amino acids.

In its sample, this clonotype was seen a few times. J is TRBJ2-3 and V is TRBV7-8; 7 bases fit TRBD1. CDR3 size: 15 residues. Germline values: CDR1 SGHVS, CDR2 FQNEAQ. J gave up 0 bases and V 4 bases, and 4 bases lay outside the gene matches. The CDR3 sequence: CASSSGQASTDTQYF. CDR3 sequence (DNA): TGTGCCAGCAGCTCTGGACAGGCTAGCACAGATACGCAGTATTTT. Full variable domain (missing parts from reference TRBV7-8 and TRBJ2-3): GAGVSQSPRYKVAKRGQDVALRCDPISGHVSLFWYQQALGQGPEFLTYFQNEAQLDKSGLPSDRFFAERPEGSVSTLKIQRTQQEDSAVYLCASSSGQASTDTQYFGPGTRLTVL.

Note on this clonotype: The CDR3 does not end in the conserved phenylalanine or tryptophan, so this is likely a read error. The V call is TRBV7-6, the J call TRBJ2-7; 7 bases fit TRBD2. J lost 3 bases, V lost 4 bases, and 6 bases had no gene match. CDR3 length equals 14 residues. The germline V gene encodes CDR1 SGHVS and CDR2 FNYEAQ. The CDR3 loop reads CASSYGREGYEQYL. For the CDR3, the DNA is TGTGCCAGCAGCTATGGAAGGGAGGGCTACGAGCAGTACTTA.

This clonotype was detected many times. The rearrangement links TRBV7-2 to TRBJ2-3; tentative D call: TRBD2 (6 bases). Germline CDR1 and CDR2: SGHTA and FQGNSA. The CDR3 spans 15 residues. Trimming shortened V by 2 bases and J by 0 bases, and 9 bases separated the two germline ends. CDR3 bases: TGTGCCAGCAGCTTATGGGCGGGAAGCACAGATACGCAGTATTTT. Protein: CASSLWAGSTDTQYF.